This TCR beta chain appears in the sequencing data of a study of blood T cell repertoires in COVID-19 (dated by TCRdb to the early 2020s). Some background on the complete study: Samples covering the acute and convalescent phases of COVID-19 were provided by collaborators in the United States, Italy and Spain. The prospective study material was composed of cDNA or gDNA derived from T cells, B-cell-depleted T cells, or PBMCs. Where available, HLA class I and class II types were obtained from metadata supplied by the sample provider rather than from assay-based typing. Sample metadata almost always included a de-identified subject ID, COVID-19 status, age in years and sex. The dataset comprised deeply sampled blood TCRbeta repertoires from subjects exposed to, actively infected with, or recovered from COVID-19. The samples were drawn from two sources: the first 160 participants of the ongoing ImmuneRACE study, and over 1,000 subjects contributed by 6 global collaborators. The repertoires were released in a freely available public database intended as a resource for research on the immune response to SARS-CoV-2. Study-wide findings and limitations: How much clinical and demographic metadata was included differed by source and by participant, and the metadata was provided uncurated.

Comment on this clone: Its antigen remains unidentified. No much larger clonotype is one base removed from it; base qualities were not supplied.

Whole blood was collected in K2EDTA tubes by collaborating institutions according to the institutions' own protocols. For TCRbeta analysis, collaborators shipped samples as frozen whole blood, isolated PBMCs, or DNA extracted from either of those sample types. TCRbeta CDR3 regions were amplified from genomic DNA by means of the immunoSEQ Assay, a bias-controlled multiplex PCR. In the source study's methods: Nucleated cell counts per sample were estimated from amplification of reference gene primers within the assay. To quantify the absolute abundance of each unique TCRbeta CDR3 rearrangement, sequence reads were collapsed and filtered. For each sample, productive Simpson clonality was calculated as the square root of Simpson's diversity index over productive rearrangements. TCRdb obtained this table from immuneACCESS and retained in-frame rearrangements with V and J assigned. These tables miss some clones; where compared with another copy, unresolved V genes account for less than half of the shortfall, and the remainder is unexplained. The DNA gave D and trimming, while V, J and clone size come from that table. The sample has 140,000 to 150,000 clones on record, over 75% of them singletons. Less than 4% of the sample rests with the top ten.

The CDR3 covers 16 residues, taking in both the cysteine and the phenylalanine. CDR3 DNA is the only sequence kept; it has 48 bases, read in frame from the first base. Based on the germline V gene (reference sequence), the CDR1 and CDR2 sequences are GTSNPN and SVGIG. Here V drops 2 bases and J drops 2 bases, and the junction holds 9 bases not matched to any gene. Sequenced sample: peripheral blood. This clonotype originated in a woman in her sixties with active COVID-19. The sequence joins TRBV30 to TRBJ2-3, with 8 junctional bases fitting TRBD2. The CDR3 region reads CAWSSPLAGSTDTQYF. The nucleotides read TGTGCCTGGAGTTCACCGTTAGCGGGATCCACAGATACGCAGTATTTT.